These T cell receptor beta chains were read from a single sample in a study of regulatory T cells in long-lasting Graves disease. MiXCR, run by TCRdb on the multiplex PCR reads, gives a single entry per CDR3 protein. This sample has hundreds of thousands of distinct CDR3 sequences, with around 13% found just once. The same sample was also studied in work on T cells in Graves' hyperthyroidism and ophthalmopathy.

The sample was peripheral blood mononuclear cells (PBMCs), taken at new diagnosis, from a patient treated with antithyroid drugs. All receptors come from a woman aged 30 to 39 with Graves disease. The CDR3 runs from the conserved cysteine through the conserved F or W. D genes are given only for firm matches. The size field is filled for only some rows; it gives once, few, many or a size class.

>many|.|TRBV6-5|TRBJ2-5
CASSYEGRQETQYF
TGTGCCAGCAGTTACGAGGGGAGGCAAGAGACCCAGTACTTC
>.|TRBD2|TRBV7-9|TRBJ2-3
CASSSRWVAGSTDTQYF
TGTGCCAGCAGCTCCCGGTGGGTAGCGGGAAGCACAGATACGCAGTATTTT
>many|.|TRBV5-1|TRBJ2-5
CASSLIGTTWGYQETQYF
TGCGCCAGCAGCTTGATAGGGACAACTTGGGGGTACCAAGAGACCCAGTACTTC
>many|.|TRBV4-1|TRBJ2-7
CASSQVSGSYEQYF
TGCGCCAGCAGCCAAGTATCGGGATCCTACGAGCAGTACTTC
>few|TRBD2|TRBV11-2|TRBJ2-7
CASSRSKLAGTYEQYF
TGTGCCAGCAGCCGTTCGAAACTAGCGGGGACCTACGAGCAGTACTTC
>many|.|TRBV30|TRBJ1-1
CAWSGGLEAFF
TGTGCCTGGAGTGGGGGGCTAGAAGCTTTCTTT
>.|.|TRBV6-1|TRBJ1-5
CASSRSGERSQPQHF
TGTGCCAGCAGTAGATCAGGGGAGCGAAGTCAGCCCCAGCATTTT
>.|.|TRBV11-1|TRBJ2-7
CASSDGQAGRYEQYF
TGTGCCAGCAGCGACGGACAAGCAGGTAGATACGAGCAGTACTTC
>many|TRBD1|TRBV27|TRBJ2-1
CASSSRDRGYNEQFF
TGTGCCAGCAGTTCCCGGGACAGGGGGTACAATGAGCAGTTCTTC
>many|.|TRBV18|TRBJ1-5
CASSPGRESNQPQHF
TGTGCCAGCTCACCCGGGAGGGAGAGCAATCAGCCCCAGCATTTT
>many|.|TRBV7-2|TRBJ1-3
CASSLRTVGNTIYF
TGTGCCAGCAGCTTAAGGACCGTGGGAAACACCATATATTTT
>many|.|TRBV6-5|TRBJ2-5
CASSYSPGPYQETQYF
TGTGCCAGCAGTTACTCCCCCGGTCCTTACCAAGAGACCCAGTACTTC
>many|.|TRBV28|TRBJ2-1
CASSLPISITYNEQFF
TGTGCCAGCAGTCTTCCAATTAGCATCACCTACAATGAGCAGTTCTTC
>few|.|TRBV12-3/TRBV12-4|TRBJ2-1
CASRQGSSYNEQFF
TGTGCCAGCAGACAAGGGAGCTCCTACAATGAGCAGTTCTTC
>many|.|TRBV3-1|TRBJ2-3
CASSPLRSTDTQYF
TGTGCCAGCAGCCCGTTACGGAGCACAGATACGCAGTATTTT
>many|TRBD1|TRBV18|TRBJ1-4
CASSPEQGGSEKLFF
TGTGCCAGCTCACCTGAACAGGGGGGAAGTGAAAAACTGTTTTTT
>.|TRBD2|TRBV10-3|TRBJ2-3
CAISESERGTTDTQYF
TGTGCCATCAGTGAGTCGGAGCGGGGTACCACAGATACGCAGTATTTT
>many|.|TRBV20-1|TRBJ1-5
CSARGDLNQPQHF
TGCAGTGCTAGAGGGGACTTAAATCAGCCCCAGCATTTT
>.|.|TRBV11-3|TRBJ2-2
CASSPRRTRASTGELFF
TGTGCCAGCAGCCCCCGCCGGACTCGGGCGAGCACCGGGGAGCTGTTTTTT
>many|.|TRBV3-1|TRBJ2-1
CASSQGSRTRYF
TGTGCCAGCAGCCAAGGGAGCAGGACTCGATACTTC
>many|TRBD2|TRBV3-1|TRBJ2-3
CASSRTAGTQYF
TGTGCCAGCAGCCGAACAGCGGGAACGCAGTATTTT
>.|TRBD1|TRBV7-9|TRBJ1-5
CASSLAGQDRHQPQHF
TGTGCCAGCAGCTTAGCGGGACAGGATCGCCATCAGCCCCAGCATTTT
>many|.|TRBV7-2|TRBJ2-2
CASSLNRPNTGELFF
TGTGCCAGCAGCTTAAACAGGCCGAACACCGGGGAGCTGTTTTTT
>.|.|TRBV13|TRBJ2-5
CASSNRAGASQETQYF
TGTGCCAGCAGCAATCGTGCGGGGGCTAGCCAAGAGACCCAGTACTTC
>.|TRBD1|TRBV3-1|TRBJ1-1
CASSGWTGGNTEAFF
TGTGCCAGCAGCGGCTGGACAGGGGGGAACACTGAAGCTTTCTTT
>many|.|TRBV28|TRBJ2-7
CASHGDRAYEQYF
TGTGCCAGCCACGGAGACAGAGCCTACGAGCAGTACTTC
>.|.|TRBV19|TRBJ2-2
CASSILAAGELFF
TGTGCCAGTAGTATTCTTGCCGCCGGGGAGCTGTTTTTT
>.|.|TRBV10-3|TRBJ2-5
CAIRGTAGQETQYF
TGTGCCATCAGGGGGACAGCGGGTCAAGAGACCCAGTACTTC
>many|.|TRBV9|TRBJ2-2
CASSVQPGTGELFF
TGTGCCAGCAGCGTACAGCCAGGGACCGGGGAGCTGTTTTTT
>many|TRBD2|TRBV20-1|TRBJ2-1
CSATGLAGVDEQFF
TGCAGTGCCACGGGACTAGCGGGAGTCGATGAGCAGTTCTTC
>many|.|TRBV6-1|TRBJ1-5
CASGDRGVNQPQHF
TGTGCCAGCGGAGACCGAGGGGTTAATCAGCCCCAGCATTTT
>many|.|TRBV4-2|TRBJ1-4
CASSQDRAGPNEKLFF
TGTGCCAGCAGCCAAGATAGGGCAGGGCCTAATGAAAAACTGTTTTTT
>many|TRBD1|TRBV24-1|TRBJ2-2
CATRGQGPGELFF
TGTGCCACCAGGGGACAGGGCCCCGGGGAGCTGTTTTTT
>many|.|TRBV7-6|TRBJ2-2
CASIPGGRINTGELFF
TGTGCCAGCATCCCAGGCGGCAGAATTAACACCGGGGAGCTGTTTTTT
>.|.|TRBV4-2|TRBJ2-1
CASSQDVAPGYEQFF
TGTGCCAGCAGCCAAGACGTTGCGCCCGGGTATGAGCAGTTCTTC
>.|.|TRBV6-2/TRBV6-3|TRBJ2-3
CASSIRDAVDTQYF
TGTGCCAGCAGTATCCGGGACGCCGTTGATACGCAGTATTTT
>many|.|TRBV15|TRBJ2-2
CATSRRAGNTGELFF
TGTGCCACCAGCAGAAGGGCAGGGAACACCGGGGAGCTGTTTTTT
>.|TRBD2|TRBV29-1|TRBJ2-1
CSVEDPRTSGTNEQFF
TGCAGCGTTGAAGATCCTCGGACTAGCGGGACTAATGAGCAGTTCTTC
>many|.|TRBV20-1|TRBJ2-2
CSASYPNTGELFF
TGCAGTGCTTCCTATCCGAACACCGGGGAGCTGTTTTTT
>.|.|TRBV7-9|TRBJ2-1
CASRLPHRSSYNEQFF
TGTGCCAGCAGGCTCCCCCATCGGAGCTCCTACAATGAGCAGTTCTTC
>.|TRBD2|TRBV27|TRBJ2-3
CASSIAGDVDTQYF
TGTGCCAGCAGTATAGCGGGAGATGTAGATACGCAGTATTTT
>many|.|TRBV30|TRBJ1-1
CAWNPGHNTEAFF
TGTGCCTGGAACCCCGGACATAACACTGAAGCTTTCTTT
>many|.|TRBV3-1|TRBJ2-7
CASSQESWREQYF
TGTGCCAGCAGCCAAGAAAGTTGGCGCGAGCAGTACTTC
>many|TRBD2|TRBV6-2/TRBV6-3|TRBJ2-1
CASSYAGLAYNEQFF
TGTGCCAGCAGTTACGCCGGACTAGCCTACAATGAGCAGTTCTTC
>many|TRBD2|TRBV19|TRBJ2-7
CASSIGGGGPTYEQYF
TGTGCCAGTAGTATTGGTGGCGGGGGACCCACCTACGAGCAGTACTTC
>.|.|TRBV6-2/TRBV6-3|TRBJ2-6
CASSPGIDHSGANVLTF
TGTGCCAGCAGCCCCGGGATCGATCACTCTGGGGCCAACGTCCTGACTTTC
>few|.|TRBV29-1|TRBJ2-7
CSVEGIWNEQYF
TGCAGCGTCGAGGGGATCTGGAACGAGCAGTACTTC
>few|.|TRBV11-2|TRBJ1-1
CASSLEPIMNTEAFF
TGTGCCAGCAGCTTAGAGCCGATAATGAACACTGAAGCTTTCTTT
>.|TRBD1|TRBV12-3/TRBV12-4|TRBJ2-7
CASKLGQTAYEQYF
TGTGCCAGCAAACTGGGACAGACCGCCTACGAGCAGTACTTC
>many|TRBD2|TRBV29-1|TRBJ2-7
CSVGTSGRYEQYF
TGCAGCGTCGGGACTAGCGGGAGGTACGAGCAGTACTTC
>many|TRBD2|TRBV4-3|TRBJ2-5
CASSPGTTYGETQYF
TGCGCCAGCAGCCCCGGGACTACCTATGGGGAGACCCAGTACTTC